The present entry profiles one T cell receptor (beta chain) with its context. These data are taken from a study of graft-versus-host responses after intestinal transplantation. Study context: The transplants performed in recipients were multivisceral, liver-intestinal, or isolated intestinal.

Sequencing was performed with immunoSEQ multiplex PCR; in TCRdb, only in-frame clones are kept and a portion is missing. The sample lists around 39,000 clones; approximately 95% were seen once. Trimming took off 8 bases at V and 4 bases at J, with 12 bases between the two ends. CDR1 MNHEY and CDR2 SMNVEV come from the germline V gene (reference sequence). CDR3 length: 13 residues. This chain connects TRBV27 to TRBJ2-1; D not certain. The sequence derives from a human patient who received an intestinal transplant, so some T cells may come from the graft donor. The sample in question was PBMCs, obtained around 730 days after intestinal transplantation. The CDR3 region is CASRATNYNEQFF. The CDR3 coding sequence is TGTGCCAGCCGGGCCACTAATTACAATGAGCAGTTCTTC.